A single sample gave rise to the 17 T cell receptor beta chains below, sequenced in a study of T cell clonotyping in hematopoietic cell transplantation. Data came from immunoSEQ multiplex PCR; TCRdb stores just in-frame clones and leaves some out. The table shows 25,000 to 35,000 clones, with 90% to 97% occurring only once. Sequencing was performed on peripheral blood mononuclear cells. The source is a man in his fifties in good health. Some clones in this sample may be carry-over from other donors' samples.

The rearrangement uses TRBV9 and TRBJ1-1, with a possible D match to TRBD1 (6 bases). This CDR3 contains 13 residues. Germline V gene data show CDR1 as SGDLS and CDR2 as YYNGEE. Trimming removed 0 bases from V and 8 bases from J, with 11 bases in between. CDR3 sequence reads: CASSVVTGNEAFF. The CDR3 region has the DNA TGTGCCAGCAGCGTAGTGACAGGTAACGAAGCTTTCTTT. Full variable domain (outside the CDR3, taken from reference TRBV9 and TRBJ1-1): DSGVTQTPKHLITATGQRVTLRCSPRSGDLSVYWYQQSLDQGLQFLIQYYNGEERAKGNILERFSAQQFPDLHSELNLSSLELGDSALYFCASSVVTGNEAFFGQGTRLTVV.

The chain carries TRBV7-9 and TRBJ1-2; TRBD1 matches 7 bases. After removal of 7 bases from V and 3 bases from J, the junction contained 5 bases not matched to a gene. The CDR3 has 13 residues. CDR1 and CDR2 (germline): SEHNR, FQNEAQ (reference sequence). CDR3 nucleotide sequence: TGTGCCAGCAACAGGGGTACCCACTATGGCTACACCTTC. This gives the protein CASNRGTHYGYTF.

For the CDR3, the DNA is TGTGCCAGCAGCCAAGATAGAAACAGGGCAATCCACTTT. It translates to CASSQDRNRAIHF. V usage is TRBV14 and J usage is TRBJ1-6; D may be TRBD1 (6 bases). Germline V gene data show CDR1 as SGHDN and CDR2 as FVKESK. V was shortened by 0 bases and J by 17 bases, with 14 bases between the two germline ends. The CDR3 has 13 residues. Complete variable domain (other parts from reference TRBV14 and TRBJ1-6): EAGVTQFPSHSVIEKGQTVTLRCDPISGHDNLYWYRRVMGKEIKFLLHFVKESKQDESGMPNNRFLAERTGGTYSTLKVQPAELEDSGVYFCASSQDRNRAIHFGNGTRLTVT.

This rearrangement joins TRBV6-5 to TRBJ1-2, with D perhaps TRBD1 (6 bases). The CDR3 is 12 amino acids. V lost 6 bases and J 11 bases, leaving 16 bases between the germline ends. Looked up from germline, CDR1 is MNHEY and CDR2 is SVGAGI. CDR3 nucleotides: TGTGCCAGCAGAACCGGGTCGAGGGGGTACACCTTC. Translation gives CASRTGSRGYTF.

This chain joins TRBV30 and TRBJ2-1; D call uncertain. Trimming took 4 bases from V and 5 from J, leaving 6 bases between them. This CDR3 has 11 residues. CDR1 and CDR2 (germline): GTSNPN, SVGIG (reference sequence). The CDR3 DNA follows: TGTGCCTGGACCAGGAACAATGAGCAGTTCTTC. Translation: CAWTRNNEQFF.

CDR3 sequence: CASSALDSYEQYF. In nucleotides, the CDR3 is TGTGCCAGCAGCGCATTGGACAGTTACGAGCAGTACTTC. This chain links TRBV5-6 with TRBJ2-7, with D maybe TRBD1 (6 bases). Germline values: CDR1 SGHDT, CDR2 YYEEEE. V lost 4 bases to trimming and J lost 4 bases, with 12 bases between them. The CDR3 runs to 13 residues.

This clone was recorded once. DNA of the CDR3: TGTGCCTGCCTTGGGCCGGATTCTGGAAACACCATATATTTT. Translating it yields CACLGPDSGNTIYF. This sequence joins TRBV30 and TRBJ1-3; D unresolved. This CDR3 contains 14 residues. The germline CDR1 and CDR2 sequences are GTSNPN and SVGIG (reference sequence). V lost 6 bases and J lost 1, with 13 bases in between.

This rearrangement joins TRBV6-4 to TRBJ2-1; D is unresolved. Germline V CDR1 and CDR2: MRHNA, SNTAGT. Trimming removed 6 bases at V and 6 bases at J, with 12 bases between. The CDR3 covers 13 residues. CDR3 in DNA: TGTGCCAGCAGCGCCCGAGCATTCAATGAGCAGTTCTTC. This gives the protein CASSARAFNEQFF.

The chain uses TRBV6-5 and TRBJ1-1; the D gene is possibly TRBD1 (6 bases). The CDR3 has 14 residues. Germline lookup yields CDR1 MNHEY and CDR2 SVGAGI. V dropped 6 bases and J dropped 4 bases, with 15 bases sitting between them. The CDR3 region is CASRDGRGVTEAFF. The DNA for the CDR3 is TGTGCCAGCAGGGATGGCAGGGGCGTCACTGAAGCTTTCTTT.

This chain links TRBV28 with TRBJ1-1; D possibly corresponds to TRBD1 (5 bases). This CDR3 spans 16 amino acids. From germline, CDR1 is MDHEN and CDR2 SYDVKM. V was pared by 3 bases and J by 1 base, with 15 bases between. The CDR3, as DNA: TGTGCCAGCAGTTTCCCACCAGCTACAGGGAACACTGAAGCTTTCTTT. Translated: CASSFPPATGNTEAFF.

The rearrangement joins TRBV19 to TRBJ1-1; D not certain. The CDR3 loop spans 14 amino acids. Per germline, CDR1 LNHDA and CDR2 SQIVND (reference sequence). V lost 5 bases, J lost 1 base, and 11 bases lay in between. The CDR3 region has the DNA TGTGCCAGTAGTCTTGCAGGTCAGAACACTGAAGCTTTCTTT. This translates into CASSLAGQNTEAFF.

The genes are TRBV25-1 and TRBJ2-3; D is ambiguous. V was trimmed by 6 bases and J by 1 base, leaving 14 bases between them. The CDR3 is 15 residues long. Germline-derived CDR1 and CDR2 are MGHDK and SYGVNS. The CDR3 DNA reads TGTGCCAGCAGGGTGACTCATAAGGGCACAGATACGCAGTATTTT. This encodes CASRVTHKGTDTQYF.

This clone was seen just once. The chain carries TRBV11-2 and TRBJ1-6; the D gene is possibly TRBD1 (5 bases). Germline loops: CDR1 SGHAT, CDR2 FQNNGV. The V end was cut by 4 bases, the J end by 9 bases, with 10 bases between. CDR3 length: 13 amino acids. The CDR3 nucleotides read TGTGCCAGCAGCTCAGAGGGGAGTTCACCCCTCCACTTT. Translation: CASSSEGSSPLHF.

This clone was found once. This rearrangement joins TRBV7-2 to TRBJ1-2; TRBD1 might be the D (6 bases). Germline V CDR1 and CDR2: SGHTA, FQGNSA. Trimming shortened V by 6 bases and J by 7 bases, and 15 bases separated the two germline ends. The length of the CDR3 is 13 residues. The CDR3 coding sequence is TGTGCCAGCAGTTTTAATACAGGGAGTGGCTACACCTTC. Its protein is CASSFNTGSGYTF. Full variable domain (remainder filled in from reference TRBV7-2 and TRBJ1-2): GAGVSQSPSNKVTEKGKDVELRCDPISGHTALYWYRQSLGQGLEFLIYFQGNSAPDKSGLPSDRFSAERTGGSVSTLTIQRTQQEDSAVYLCASSFNTGSGYTFGSGTRLTVV.

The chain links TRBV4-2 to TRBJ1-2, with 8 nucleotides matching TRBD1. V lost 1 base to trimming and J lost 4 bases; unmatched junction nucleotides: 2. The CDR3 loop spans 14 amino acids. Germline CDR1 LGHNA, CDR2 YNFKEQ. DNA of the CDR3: TGTGCCAGCAGCCAAGCTGGGACAGGCTATGGCTACACCTTC. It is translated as CASSQAGTGYGYTF.

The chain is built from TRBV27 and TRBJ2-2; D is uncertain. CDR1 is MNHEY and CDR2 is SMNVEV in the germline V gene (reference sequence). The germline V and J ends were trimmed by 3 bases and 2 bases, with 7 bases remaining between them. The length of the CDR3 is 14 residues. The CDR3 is CASSFGLNTGELFF. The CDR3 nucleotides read TGTGCCAGCAGTTTCGGGCTTAACACCGGGGAGCTGTTTTTT.

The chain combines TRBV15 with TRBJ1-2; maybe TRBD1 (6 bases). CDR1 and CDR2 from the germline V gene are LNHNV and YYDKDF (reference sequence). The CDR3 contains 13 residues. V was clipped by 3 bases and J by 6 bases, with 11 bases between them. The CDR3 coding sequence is TGTGCCACCAGCAGGAAGGGGGTGGATGGCTACACCTTC. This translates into CATSRKGVDGYTF.